Reported below is one T cell receptor beta chain. The data originate from a study of blood T cell repertoires in COVID-19. With 11 bases clipped from V and 5 bases from J, the junction kept 7 bases outside the gene matches. Germline values: CDR1 ENHRY, CDR2 SYGVKD. CDR3 length: 13 amino acids. TCRdb's copy holds only in-frame clones and misses some; the assay was immunoSEQ multiplex PCR. There are about 180,000 clones in the sample; roughly 88% occur only once, and roughly 9% lies in the top ten. The sequence derives from a woman aged 18-29 years who had recovered from COVID-19. The chain employs TRBV10-3 and TRBJ1-4; 8 bases are shared with TRBD1. The source material was PBMCs or T cells enriched from blood (not recorded which). The CDR3 protein is CAAGGGGNEKLFF. DNA for the CDR3: TGTGCCGCAGGGGGCGGAGGGAATGAAAAACTGTTTTTT.